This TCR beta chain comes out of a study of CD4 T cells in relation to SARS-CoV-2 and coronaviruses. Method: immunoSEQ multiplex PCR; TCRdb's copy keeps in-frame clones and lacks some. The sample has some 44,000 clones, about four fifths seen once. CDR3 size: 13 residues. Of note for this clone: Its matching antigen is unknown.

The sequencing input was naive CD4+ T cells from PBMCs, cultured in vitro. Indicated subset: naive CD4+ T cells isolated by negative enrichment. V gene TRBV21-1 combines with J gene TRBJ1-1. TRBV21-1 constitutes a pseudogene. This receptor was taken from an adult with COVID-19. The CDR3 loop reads CASRRKKNTEAFF. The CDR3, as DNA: TGTGCCAGCAGACGCAAGAAGAACACTGAAGCTTTCTTT.